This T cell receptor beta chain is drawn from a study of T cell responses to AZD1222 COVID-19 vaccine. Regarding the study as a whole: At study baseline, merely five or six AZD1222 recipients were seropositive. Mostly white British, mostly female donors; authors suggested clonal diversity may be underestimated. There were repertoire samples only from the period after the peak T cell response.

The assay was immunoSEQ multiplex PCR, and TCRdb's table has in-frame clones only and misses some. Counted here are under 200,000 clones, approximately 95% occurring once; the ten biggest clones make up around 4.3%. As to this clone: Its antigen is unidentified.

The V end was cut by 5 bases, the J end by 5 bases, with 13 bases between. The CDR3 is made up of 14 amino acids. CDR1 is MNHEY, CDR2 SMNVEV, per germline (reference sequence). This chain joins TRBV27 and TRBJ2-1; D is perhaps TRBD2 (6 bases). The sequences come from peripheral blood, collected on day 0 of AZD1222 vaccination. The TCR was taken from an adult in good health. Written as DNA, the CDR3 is TGTGCCAGCAGTCCCCCGCTAGCGAACAATGAGCAGTTCTTC. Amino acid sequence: CASSPPLANNEQFF.